The count of the clone carrying this T cell receptor (beta chain) is one. Its antigen remains unidentified. The data derive from a study of identifying expanded T cells in peripheral blood. General study points: Over around two and four weeks, about 17 and 20 clones changed, versus more than 1 between replicates.

Sequencing used immunoSEQ multiplex PCR; TCRdb keeps in-frame clones, though not all of them. The table shows approximately 58,000 clones, with around nine tenths occurring only once. The CDR3 totals 15 residues. The germline gives CDR1 SGHTA, CDR2 FQGNSA. The V end was cut by 5 bases, the J end by 2 bases, with 15 bases between. Healthy donors had no documented immune events, such as infections, while sampled. The chain recombines TRBV7-2 with TRBJ1-2; a weak D match, TRBD1 (5 bases). The sequencing input was blood. The origin of this receptor is a person aged 18-70 years in good health. Here the CDR3 DNA reads TGTGCCAGCAGCCCAATCCCGGGGGGGAACTATGGCTACACCTTC. Translation gives CASSPIPGGNYGYTF.